This paragraph covers one T cell receptor beta chain sequence. Its antigen is as yet unknown. Germline loops: CDR1 MNHEY, CDR2 SVGEGT. The CDR3 is made up of 16 amino acids. Trimming took off 4 bases at V and 1 base at J, with 16 bases between the two ends. The sample belongs to a study of blood T cells in healthy people across ages. The second PCR ran roughly 7 to 11 cycles with a sample-barcoded 5' primer and J-beta primers. Each cDNA molecule carried a tag from a template-switch adaptor that contained 12 random nucleotides. TCRdb independently ran MiXCR on the 5' RACE reads; one entry per CDR3 protein. The table includes 1.4 million to 1.5 million distinct CDR3 sequences, around 39% detected once. Whole-study findings and limits: Diversity figures derived from one million T cells were judged to underestimate the true value. Older age coincided with a roughly linear decline in TCR beta diversity per million T cells.

Sequencing was performed on blood. The rearrangement links TRBV6-2 or TRBV6-3 to TRBJ1-1; D gene uncertain. The source is a woman younger than 35 in good health. Written as DNA, the CDR3 is TGTGCCAGCAGTTCCATAGATGCTACCGGGAACACTGAAGCTTTCTTT. This sequence encodes CASSSIDATGNTEAFF.